This TCR beta chain was recovered during a study of cytomegalovirus exposure and HLA in healthy donors. Germline lookup yields CDR1 SQVTM and CDR2 ANQGSEA. The CDR3 is 13 residues long. V dropped 6 bases and J dropped 4; count of bases not matched to a gene: 5. Unrecorded immune exposure was likely among donors, who were nominally healthy when sampled. Study-level findings and limits: There were some V segments, including TRBV6-2 and TRBV6-3, excluded as indistinguishable. The study put 150 to 200 TCR beta chains on its list as cytomegalovirus-associated. Association with HLA alleles at 0.05 false discovery rate was found for 15,000 to 20,000 TCR beta sequences in a later analysis.

Turning to this clone: The antigen remains unidentified.

60 Vbeta and 13 Jbeta primers were used in PCR. TCRdb's table, derived via immunoSEQ multiplex PCR, lists solely in-frame clones and lacks some. The data hold some 130,000 clones, with about 75% observed a single time. The sequenced sample consisted of PBMCs. The chain employs TRBV29-1 and TRBJ1-4; 7 nucleotides align to TRBD1. The sequence derives from a man aged 25-45 years in good health and CMV-seronegative. In nucleotides, the CDR3 is TGCAGCGTGACAGGACAGGATAATGAAAAACTGTTTTTT. Translating gives CSVTGQDNEKLFF. Variable domain in full (rest from reference TRBV29-1 and TRBJ1-4): SAVISQKPSRDICQRGTSLTIQCQVDSQVTMMFWYRQQPGQSLTLIATANQGSEATYESGFVIDKFPISRPNLTFSTLTVSNMSPEDSSIYLCSVTGQDNEKLFFGSGTQLSVL.